This is a list of T cell receptor beta chains from one sample in a study of cytomegalovirus exposure and HLA in healthy donors. TCRdb keeps only in-frame clones here, not all; method: immunoSEQ multiplex PCR. The sample lists about 170,000 clones; 70% to 90% were seen once. Sequenced material: PBMCs. Source of these receptors: a man aged 18 to 35 in good health and CMV-seropositive. Both conserved end residues are part of each CDR3. A D gene is named only where the DNA matches it firmly. The size of a clone is reported for some rows only, either as once, few or many, or as a class for expanded clones.

TRBD1 TRBJ1-2 once TRBV11-3 CASSSSRTGVGYTF TGTGCCAGCAGCTCATCCCGGACAGGGGTTGGCTACACCTTC
TRBD1 TRBJ2-2 - TRBV4-1 CASMLQGQGVGATGELFF TGCGCCAGCATGCTTCAGGGACAGGGGGTTGGGGCCACCGGGGAGCTGTTTTTT
- TRBJ2-1 - TRBV27 CASSSTGSREQFF TGTGCCAGCAGTTCGACAGGTTCACGGGAGCAGTTCTTC
- TRBJ2-5 - TRBV19 CASSAGRGRETQYF TGTGCCAGTAGCGCAGGGCGGGGTAGGGAGACCCAGTACTTC
TRBD1 TRBJ1-4 - TRBV2 CASRRTGYEKLFF TGTGCCAGCAGAAGGACAGGGTATGAAAAACTGTTTTTT
- TRBJ1-1 - TRBV5-4 CASSPTGAPQGPEAFF TGTGCCAGCAGTCCTACAGGAGCTCCCCAAGGACCTGAAGCTTTCTTT
TRBD2 TRBJ2-1 - TRBV12-5 CASGTTSGGLDEQFF TGTGCTAGTGGTACTACTAGCGGGGGGCTAGATGAGCAGTTCTTC
- TRBJ2-7 - TRBV9 CASSAPTSDREYF TGTGCCAGCAGCGCCCCGACTTCCGACCGTGAGTACTTC
TRBD1 TRBJ1-2 - TRBV7-9 CASSSDRAANYGYTF TGTGCCAGCAGCTCAGACAGGGCGGCTAACTATGGCTACACCTTC
- TRBJ2-5 - TRBV27 CASSFRGTVGQETQYF TGTGCCAGCAGTTTTAGGGGAACAGTTGGACAAGAGACCCAGTACTTC
TRBD2 TRBJ2-6 - TRBV29-1 CSVFSGGVSGANGLTF TGCAGCGTCTTTAGCGGGGGGGTTTCTGGGGCCAACGGCCTGACTTTC
TRBD1 TRBJ1-1 few TRBV5-1 CASSLGTGLVGTEAFF TGCGCCAGCAGCCTCGGGACAGGGTTAGTTGGCACTGAAGCTTTCTTT
- TRBJ1-6 - TRBV14 CASSRADNSPLHF TGTGCCAGCAGCCGGGCAGATAATTCACCCCTCCACTTT
- TRBJ2-3 - TRBV12-5 CASGLGAASTDTQYF TGTGCTAGTGGCCTGGGGGCAGCTAGCACAGATACGCAGTATTTT
TRBD2 TRBJ2-3 - TRBV27 CASRGTSGEMRDTQYF TGTGCCAGCAGGGGGACTAGCGGGGAAATGAGGGATACGCAGTATTTT
- TRBJ1-1 - TRBV7-3 CASSSSAGASTEAFF TGTGCCAGCAGCTCATCCGCAGGGGCTTCCACTGAAGCTTTCTTT
- TRBJ1-4 - TRBV7-9 CSSSLGQPATNEKLFF TGTTCCAGCAGCTTAGGACAGCCCGCAACTAATGAAAAACTGTTTTTT
- TRBJ1-5 - TRBV5-6 CASSLGAGGNQPQHF TGTGCCAGCAGCCTGGGGGCGGGGGGGAATCAGCCCCAGCATTTT
TRBD1 TRBJ1-2 - TRBV19 CASSQTGVGHYGYTF TGTGCCAGTAGTCAGACAGGGGTCGGACACTATGGCTACACCTTC
TRBD1 TRBJ1-2 once TRBV5-1 CASRPGQGESGYTF TGCGCCAGCAGACCCGGACAGGGAGAATCTGGCTACACCTTC
TRBD2 TRBJ2-7 - TRBV13 CASSSTSGGASYEQYF TGTGCCAGCAGCTCTACTAGCGGGGGGGCGTCCTACGAGCAGTACTTC
- TRBJ1-2 - TRBV18 CASSPVRESGYTF TGTGCCAGCTCACCCGTCCGGGAGAGTGGCTACACCTTC
- TRBJ2-3 - TRBV6-4 CASSDSRGGTDTQYF TGTGCCAGCAGTGACTCCAGAGGCGGCACAGATACGCAGTATTTT
- TRBJ2-5 - TRBV10-3 CAISDPAADQETQYF TGTGCCATCAGTGACCCGGCGGCCGATCAAGAGACCCAGTACTTC
- TRBJ2-2 once TRBV9 CASSVGQFSDTGELFF TGTGCCAGCAGCGTAGGACAGTTTTCGGACACCGGGGAGCTGTTTTTT
- TRBJ1-4 - TRBV4-1 CASSQFGNEKLFF TGCGCCAGCAGCCAATTTGGCAATGAAAAACTGTTTTTT
- TRBJ1-6 - TRBV9 CASSGGTLSSPLHF TGTGCCAGCAGCGGGGGGACTCTCAGTTCACCCCTCCACTTT
- TRBJ1-5 - TRBV5-1 CASSPGDSNQPQHF TGCGCCAGCAGCCCCGGAGATAGCAATCAGCCCCAGCATTTT
TRBD2 TRBJ2-1 - TRBV30 CAWSPPGLAFDEQFF TGTGCCTGGAGTCCCCCGGGACTAGCGTTCGATGAGCAGTTCTTC
- TRBJ1-1 - TRBV6-1 CASRETPENTEAFF TGTGCCAGCAGAGAGACACCCGAAAACACTGAAGCTTTCTTT
- TRBJ1-1 - TRBV5-1 CASSLLEGTEAFF TGCGCCAGCAGCTTGTTAGAGGGCACTGAAGCTTTCTTT
- TRBJ1-4 - TRBV9 CASSVADSNEKLFF TGTGCCAGCAGCGTAGCGGACAGTAATGAAAAACTGTTTTTT
- TRBJ1-1 - TRBV9 CASSVADRNTEAFF TGTGCCAGCAGCGTAGCCGACAGGAACACTGAAGCTTTCTTT
- TRBJ1-6 - TRBV30 CAWSVGSPPLHF TGTGCCTGGAGTGTAGGGAGTCCACCCCTCCACTTT
- TRBJ2-7 - TRBV2 CASSDRRDYEQYF TGTGCCAGCAGTGACCGCCGGGACTACGAGCAGTACTTC
- TRBJ2-7 few TRBV5-6 CASSFSSYEQYF TGTGCCAGCAGCTTTAGCTCCTACGAGCAGTACTTC
TRBD1 TRBJ1-5 - TRBV19 CASRVTGFSQPQHF TGTGCCAGTAGGGTGACAGGGTTTAGTCAGCCCCAGCATTTT